This T cell receptor (beta chain) was observed in a study of PD-1 blockade in classical Hodgkin lymphoma. Points from the study as a whole: Repertoires differed for reasons still undefined, possibly disease activity or prior therapy. Baseline diversity in complete responders resembled that of newly diagnosed patients.

CDR3 length: 12 residues. The V and J ends lost 0 bases and 3 bases respectively, with 3 bases between them. The germline V gene encodes CDR1 LGHNA and CDR2 YNFKEQ. Repertoires were generated with immunoSEQ multiplex PCR, while TCRdb's copy carries only in-frame clones and drops some. Among roughly 60,000 clones listed, roughly nine tenths were seen once. The time point was: cycle 4 day 1 (C4D1), after five to seven weeks of nivolumab. Each and every patient relapsed after autologous stem cell transplantation, and patients got differing brentuximab vedotin exposure. As to this clone: The antigen remains unidentified.

The clonotype comes from a human donor with classical Hodgkin lymphoma. The specimen comprised peripheral blood mononuclear cells (PBMCs), sampled before the fourth cycle of nivolumab. The gene calls are TRBV4-2 and TRBJ2-7; the D is unclear. The CDR3 spells CASSQDNYEQYF. CDR3 nucleotides: TGTGCCAGCAGCCAAGATAACTACGAGCAGTACTTC.